The clone carrying this T cell receptor (beta chain) was detected only a few times. The antigen is not known. The sample is drawn from a study of blood T cells in healthy people across ages. A J-beta primer mix and a sample-barcoded 5' primer were used in a second PCR of roughly 6 to 12 cycles. TCRdb passed the 5' RACE reads through MiXCR, listing each CDR3 protein once. Found here are about 1.8 million distinct CDR3 sequences, around 50% of them singletons; the top ten hold about 2.1%. With 7 bases clipped from V and 8 bases from J, the junction kept 7 bases outside the gene matches. CDR3 length: 13 amino acids. Germline V CDR1 and CDR2: ENHRY, SYGVKD. The study, taken as a whole, reports: Investigators treated diversity estimates from one million T cells as underestimates.

The sequence was collected from a woman between 40 and 55 years old in good health. This rearrangement joins TRBV10-3 to TRBJ1-4; TRBD1 matches 7 bases. The sequenced sample was blood. CDR3 bases: TGTGCCATCAAGGGGCAGGGGGACGAAAAACTGTTTTTT. Amino acids: CAIKGQGDEKLFF.